This T cell receptor beta chain emerged from a study of cytomegalovirus exposure and HLA in healthy donors. Study overall: Ancestry clustering placed about four fifths of around 400 genotyped donors in the Caucasian-associated cluster.

Per the germline V gene, CDR1 is SGHNT and CDR2 is YYREEE (reference sequence). The J segment lost 4 bases and the V segment lost 0 bases, leaving 6 bases of the junction unmatched. This CDR3 is 15 amino acids long. The primer mix had 60 Vbeta and 13 Jbeta primers. Only in-frame clones appear in the TCRdb table, and some are missing; sequencing was by immunoSEQ multiplex PCR. The sample has 130,000 or so clones; 70% to 85% are singletons. Study-level results: The authors later found TCR association rates varying by HLA locus, with DRB1 most and HLA-C fewest. Among TCR sequences, most were rare, though some public TCRs appeared in many donors. Common viral pathogens seemed to be connected with several of the most significant clusters, according to a later analysis.

In the case of this clone: Its target is not known.

The source is a female donor in good health and CMV-seronegative. This chain uses TRBV5-4 with TRBJ2-5; 7 nucleotides agree with TRBD2. Sequenced: PBMCs. This CDR3 reads CASSLGAGAVETQYF. For the CDR3, the DNA is TGTGCCAGCAGCTTGGGGGCGGGAGCGGTAGAGACCCAGTACTTC.